The source of this TCR beta chain is a study of T cell responses to AZD1222 COVID-19 vaccine. Study as a whole: Second doses that came at about 4 or about 12 weeks were put together.

Whole-study results and caveats: The study found vaccine-associated CD4 TCRs spanning spike, dominant at 160-218 and 743-854. Nearly half of the spike-specific TCRs reportedly recognize variant regions that carry no mutations.

As to this clone: The antigen remains unidentified.

Repertoires were generated with immunoSEQ multiplex PCR, while TCRdb's copy carries only in-frame clones and drops some. The data show about 150,000 clones, roughly nine tenths seen once. The sequence derives from an adult in good health. Material: peripheral blood, obtained on day 0 of AZD1222 vaccination.

This chain's CDR3 is CASSAGTGIFTDTQYF. CDR3 DNA sequence: TGTGCCAGCAGTGCCGGGACAGGGATTTTCACAGATACGCAGTATTTT. The chain has TRBV7-2 and TRBJ2-3; TRBD1 matches at 9 bases. Germline V CDR1 and CDR2: SGHTA, FQGNSA. Trimming at V came to 6 bases and at J to 2 bases, leaving 9 bases not matched to a gene. This CDR3 has 16 amino acids. Full variable domain (missing parts from reference TRBV7-2 and TRBJ2-3): GAGVSQSPSNKVTEKGKDVELRCDPISGHTALYWYRQSLGQGLEFLIYFQGNSAPDKSGLPSDRFSAERTGGSVSTLTIQRTQQEDSAVYLCASSAGTGIFTDTQYFGPGTRLTVL.